This TCR beta chain came from a study of shared clonotypes between healthy human individuals. As for the study in general: There were three CD4 naive, three CD4 memory, two CD8 naive and one CD8 memory plates per donor.

The CDR3 consists of 15 residues. Per germline, CDR1 MNHEY and CDR2 SVGAGI. Assay execution took place at the deep level. It was 150 to 250 ng DNA, 33,000 or so T cell genomes, that sorted-subset replicate PCRs used. Measured with immunoSEQ multiplex PCR; TCRdb has only the in-frame clones, and not every one. The repertoire holds around 1.1 million clones, with around three quarters as singletons. The sequenced material came from memory CD4+ T cells from PBMCs. Subset here: CD45RA-negative fraction. This TCR derives from a young man in good health. Some clones in this sample may be carry-over from other donors' samples. The V gene is TRBV6-5, the J gene TRBJ2-5, with 10 bases aligning to TRBD2. The J call may be in error: the DNA end matches TRBJ2-7 better. CDR3 loop: CASSYGPSGSYEQYF. CDR3 nucleotide sequence: TGTGCCAGCAGTTACGGGCCTAGCGGGAGCTACGAGCAGTACTTC.